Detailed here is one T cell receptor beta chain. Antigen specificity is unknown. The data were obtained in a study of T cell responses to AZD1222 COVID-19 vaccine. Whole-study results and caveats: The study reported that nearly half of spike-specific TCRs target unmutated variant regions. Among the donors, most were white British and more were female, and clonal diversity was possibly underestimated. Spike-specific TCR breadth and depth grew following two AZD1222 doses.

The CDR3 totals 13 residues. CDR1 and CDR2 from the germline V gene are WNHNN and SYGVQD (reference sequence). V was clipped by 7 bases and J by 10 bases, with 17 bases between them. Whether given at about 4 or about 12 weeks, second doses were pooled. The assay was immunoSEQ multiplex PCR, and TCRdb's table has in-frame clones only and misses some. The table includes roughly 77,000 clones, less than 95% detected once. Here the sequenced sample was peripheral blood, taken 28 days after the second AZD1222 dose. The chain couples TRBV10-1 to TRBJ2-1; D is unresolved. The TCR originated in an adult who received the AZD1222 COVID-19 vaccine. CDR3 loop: CASIPGWVEEQFF. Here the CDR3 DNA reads TGCGCCAGCATCCCCGGTTGGGTAGAGGAGCAGTTCTTC.